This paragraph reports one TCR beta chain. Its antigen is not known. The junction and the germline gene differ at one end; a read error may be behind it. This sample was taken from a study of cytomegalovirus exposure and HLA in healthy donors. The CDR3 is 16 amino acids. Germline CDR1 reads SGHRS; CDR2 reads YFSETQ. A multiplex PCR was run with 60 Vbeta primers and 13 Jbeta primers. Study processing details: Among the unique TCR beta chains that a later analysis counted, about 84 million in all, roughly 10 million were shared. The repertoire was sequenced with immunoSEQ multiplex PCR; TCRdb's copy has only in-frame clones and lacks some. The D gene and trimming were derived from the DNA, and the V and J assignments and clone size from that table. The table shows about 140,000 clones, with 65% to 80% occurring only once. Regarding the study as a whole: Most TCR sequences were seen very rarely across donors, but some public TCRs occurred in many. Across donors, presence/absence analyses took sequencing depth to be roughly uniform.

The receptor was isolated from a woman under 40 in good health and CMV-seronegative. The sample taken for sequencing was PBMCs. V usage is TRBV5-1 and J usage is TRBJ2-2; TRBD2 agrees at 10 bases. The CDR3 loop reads CASTKGTSVSTGEPFF. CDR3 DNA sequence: TGCGCCAGCACCAAAGGGACTAGCGTCAGCACCGGGGAGCCGTTTTTT. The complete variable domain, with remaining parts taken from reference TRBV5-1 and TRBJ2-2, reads KAGVTQTPRYLIKTRGQQVTLSCSPISGHRSVSWYQQTPGQGLQFLFEYFSETQRNKGNFPGRFSGRQFSNSRSEMNVSTLELGDSALYLCASTKGTSVSTGEPFFGEGSRLTVL.